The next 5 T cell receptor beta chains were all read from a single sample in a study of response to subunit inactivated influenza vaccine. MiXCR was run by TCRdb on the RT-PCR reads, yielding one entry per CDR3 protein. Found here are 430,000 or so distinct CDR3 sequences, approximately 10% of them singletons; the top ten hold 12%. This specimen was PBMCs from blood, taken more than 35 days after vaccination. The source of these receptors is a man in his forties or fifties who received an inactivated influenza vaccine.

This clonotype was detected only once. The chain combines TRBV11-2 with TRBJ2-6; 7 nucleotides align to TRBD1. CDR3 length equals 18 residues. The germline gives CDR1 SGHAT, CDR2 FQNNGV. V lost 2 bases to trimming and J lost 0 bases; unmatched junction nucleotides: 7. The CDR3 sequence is CASSLPRGQASGANVLTF. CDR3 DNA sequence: TGTGCCAGCAGCTTACCAAGAGGACAGGCCTCTGGGGCCAACGTCCTGACTTTC.

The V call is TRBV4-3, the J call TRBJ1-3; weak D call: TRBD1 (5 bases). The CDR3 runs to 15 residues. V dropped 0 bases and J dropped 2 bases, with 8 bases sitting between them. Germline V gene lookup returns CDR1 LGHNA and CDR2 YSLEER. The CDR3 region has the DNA TGCGCCAGCAGCCAAGATGTCAGGGCTGGAAACACCATATATTTT. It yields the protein CASSQDVRAGNTIYF.

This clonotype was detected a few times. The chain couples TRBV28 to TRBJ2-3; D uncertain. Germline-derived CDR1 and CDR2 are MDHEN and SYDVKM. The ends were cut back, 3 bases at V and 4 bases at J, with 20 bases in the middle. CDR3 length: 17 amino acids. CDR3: CASSFPLKQGEADTQYF. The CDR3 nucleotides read TGTGCCAGCAGTTTCCCCCTTAAACAAGGAGAGGCAGATACGCAGTATTTT.

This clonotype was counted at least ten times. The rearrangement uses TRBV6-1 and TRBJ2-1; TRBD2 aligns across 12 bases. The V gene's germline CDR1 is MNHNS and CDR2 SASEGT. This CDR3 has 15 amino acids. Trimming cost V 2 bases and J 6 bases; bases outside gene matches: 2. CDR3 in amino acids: CASSELAGGSNEQFF. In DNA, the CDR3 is TGTGCCAGCAGTGAACTAGCGGGAGGGAGCAATGAGCAGTTCTTC.

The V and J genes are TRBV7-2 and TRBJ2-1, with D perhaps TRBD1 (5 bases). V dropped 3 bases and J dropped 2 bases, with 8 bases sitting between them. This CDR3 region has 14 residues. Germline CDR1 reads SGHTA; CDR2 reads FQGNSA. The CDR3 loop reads CASSLTVAYNEQFF. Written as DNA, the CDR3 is TGTGCCAGCAGCTTGACAGTAGCCTACAATGAGCAGTTCTTC. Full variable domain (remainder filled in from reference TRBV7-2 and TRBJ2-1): GAGVSQSPSNKVTEKGKDVELRCDPISGHTALYWYRQSLGQGLEFLIYFQGNSAPDKSGLPSDRFSAERTGGSVSTLTIQRTQQEDSAVYLCASSLTVAYNEQFFGPGTRLTVL.